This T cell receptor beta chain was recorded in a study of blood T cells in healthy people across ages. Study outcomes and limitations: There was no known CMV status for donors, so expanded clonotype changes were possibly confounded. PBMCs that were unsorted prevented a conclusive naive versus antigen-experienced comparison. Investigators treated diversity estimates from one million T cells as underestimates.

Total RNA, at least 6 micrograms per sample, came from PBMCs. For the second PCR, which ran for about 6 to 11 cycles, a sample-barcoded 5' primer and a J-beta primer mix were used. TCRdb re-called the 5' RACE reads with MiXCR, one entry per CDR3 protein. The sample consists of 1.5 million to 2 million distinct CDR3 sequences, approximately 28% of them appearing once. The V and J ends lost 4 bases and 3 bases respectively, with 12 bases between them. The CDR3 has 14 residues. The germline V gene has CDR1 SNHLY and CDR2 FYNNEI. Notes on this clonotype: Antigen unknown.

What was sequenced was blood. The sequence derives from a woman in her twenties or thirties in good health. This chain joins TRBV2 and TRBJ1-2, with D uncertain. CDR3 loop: CASSVLVAYYGYTF. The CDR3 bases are TGTGCCAGCAGTGTACTTGTGGCCTACTATGGCTACACCTTC.